This TCR beta chain was captured by sequencing in a study of shared clonotypes between healthy human individuals. Findings and caveats of the study: In a few donors, around 4.8% of naive CD4 clonotypes appeared in common. There were few donors, and this limited the genetic and exposure-history diversity represented. Non-shared clonotypes had lower generation probabilities than clonotypes shared by all four sorted-subset donors.

Points on this clone: Its antigen remains unknown.

The germline V gene has CDR1 SGDLS and CDR2 YYNGEE. Losses at the gene ends were 0 bases for V and 14 bases for J; bases not matched to a gene: 10. The CDR3 has 13 amino acids. The table came from immunoSEQ multiplex PCR; TCRdb's copy has only in-frame clones and leaves some out. The data show some 2,100,000 clones, almost 96% seen once. This clonotype was obtained from a man aged 18-30 years in good health. The sequencing input was naive CD4+ T cells sorted from blood. Regarding subset: CD45RA+ positively selected. The V gene is TRBV9, the J gene TRBJ1-2; 7 bases match TRBD1. The CDR3 loop is CASSVAPGQAGTF. The CDR3 nucleotides are TGTGCCAGCAGCGTAGCGCCCGGACAGGCCGGGACCTTC.